Listed here are 30 T cell receptor beta chains from one sample, sequenced in a study of cytomegalovirus exposure and HLA in healthy donors. The PCR employed 60 Vbeta primers together with 13 Jbeta primers. Here immunoSEQ multiplex PCR was the method, and the copy in TCRdb shows in-frame clones only, minus some. This table holds around 150,000 clones, more than 65% found once. The sequenced material came from PBMCs. These receptors all stem from a man aged 50 to 59 in good health and CMV-seropositive.

V is TRBV28 and J is TRBJ1-1; no clear D gene. This CDR3 contains 12 residues. V was pared by 9 bases and J by 1 base, with 9 bases between. The germline V gene has CDR1 MDHEN and CDR2 SYDVKM. The CDR3 DNA reads TGTGCCAGTCTTTCCTCGAACACTGAAGCTTTCTTT. This sequence encodes CASLSSNTEAFF. Filled out from reference TRBV28 and TRBJ1-1, the complete variable domain reads DVKVTQSSRYLVKRTGEKVFLECVQDMDHENMFWYRQDPGLGLRLIYFSYDVKMKEKGDIPEGYSVSREKKERFSLILESASTNQTSMYLCASLSSNTEAFFGQGTRLTVV.

This clone was seen only a few times. The J gene is TRBJ1-2, the V gene TRBV30, with 7 nucleotides matching TRBD1. The length of the CDR3 is 12 residues. Looked up from germline, CDR1 is GTSNPN and CDR2 is SVGIG (reference sequence). V shed 4 bases, J shed 5 bases, and the junction held 4 bases outside the gene matches. The CDR3 nucleotides are TGTGCCTGGACAGGGGGAGGATATGGCTACACCTTC. As protein: CAWTGGGYGYTF.

V gene TRBV12-5 combines with J gene TRBJ2-3; D unresolved. The CDR3 extends over 15 amino acids. The V gene's germline CDR1 is LGHNT and CDR2 FRNRAP. The germline V and J ends were trimmed by 1 base and 2 bases, with 10 bases remaining between them. CDR3 loop: CASGLGGFDTDTQYF. CDR3 coding DNA: TGTGCTAGTGGTTTGGGAGGCTTCGACACAGATACGCAGTATTTT.

The genes are TRBV27 and TRBJ2-2; no definite D call. V was shortened by 8 bases and J by 4 bases, with 11 bases between the two germline ends. CDR3 size: 13 residues. Germline CDR1 MNHEY, CDR2 SMNVEV (reference sequence). CDR3 amino acids: CASSLRFTGELFF. CDR3 DNA sequence: TGTGCCAGCTCTCTGAGGTTCACCGGGGAGCTGTTTTTT.

This chain uses TRBV2 with TRBJ2-1; TRBD2 matches 12 bases. V gave up 5 bases and J gave up 4 bases; unmatched junction bases: 3. This CDR3 has 15 amino acids. Germline CDR1 and CDR2: SNHLY and FYNNEI. CDR3: CASSRLAGDYNEQFF. The CDR3 region has the DNA TGTGCCAGCAGTCGACTAGCGGGGGATTACAATGAGCAGTTCTTC.

Here the CDR3 reads CASSYVPPPGVQYF. The CDR3, as DNA: TGTGCCAGCAGTTACGTCCCCCCCCCAGGTGTGCAGTATTTT. The rearrangement joins TRBV6-5 to TRBJ2-3, with D unclear. The length of the CDR3 is 14 residues. V was cut by 2 bases and J by 11 bases, with 17 bases left in between. Germline values: CDR1 MNHEY, CDR2 SVGAGI.

The chain uses TRBV5-1 and TRBJ2-3; a possible D gene is TRBD1 (6 bases). The CDR3 contains 16 residues. Germline lookup yields CDR1 SGHRS and CDR2 YFSETQ. The ends were cut back, 0 bases at V and 5 bases at J, with 16 bases in the middle. CDR3 DNA: TGCGCCAGCAGCTTGGAGATCTCAGGGGCTGGAGATACGCAGTATTTT. As protein: CASSLEISGAGDTQYF.

The V and J genes are TRBV7-3 and TRBJ1-2; 10 bases line up with TRBD1. The germline CDR1 and CDR2 sequences are SGHTA and FQGTGA. The CDR3 is 19 amino acids. Trimming cost V 0 bases and J 4 bases; bases outside gene matches: 14. The CDR3 coding sequence is TGTGCCAGCAGCTTAACGGGGACAGGGGTGGCCGACGACCTCTATGGCTACACCTTC. Translated, it gives CASSLTGTGVADDLYGYTF.

CDR3 protein: CAWNLGVARTGELFF. CDR3 bases: TGTGCCTGGAACCTAGGAGTGGCGCGGACCGGGGAGCTGTTTTTT. The chain uses TRBV30 and TRBJ2-2; D not resolved. The CDR3 is 15 amino acids. V lost 4 bases and J lost 5, with 17 bases in between. Germline V gene data show CDR1 as GTSNPN and CDR2 as SVGIG (reference sequence).

This chain links TRBV29-1 with TRBJ1-2; unclear D gene. CDR3 size: 16 residues. V lost 1 base and J 2 bases, leaving 17 bases between the germline ends. Germline V gene sequence: CDR1 SQVTM, CDR2 ANQGSEA. The CDR3 DNA follows: TGCAGCGTTGAAGGGGTTGGCCTCGGAGGGAACTATGGCTACACCTTC. It translates to CSVEGVGLGGNYGYTF.

This clone was detected a few times. This chain joins TRBV7-8 and TRBJ1-2; 10 nucleotides line up with TRBD1. V dropped 2 bases and J dropped 4; count of bases not matched to a gene: 10. The CDR3 has 17 residues. Germline CDR1 and CDR2: SGHVS and FQNEAQ. CDR3 nucleotides: TGTGCCAGCAGCTTAAGACAGGGGGCTCTCAATACCTATGGCTACACCTTC. This sequence encodes CASSLRQGALNTYGYTF.

The chain joins TRBV20-1 to TRBJ2-7, with 7 bases matching TRBD2. The germline V gene encodes CDR1 DFQATT and CDR2 SNEGSKA (reference sequence). V trimming: 4 bases; J trimming: 3 bases; junction bases outside the gene matches: 0. The CDR3 covers 11 residues. The CDR3 DNA is TGCAGTGCTACTAGCGGCTACGAGCAGTACTTC. This codes for CSATSGYEQYF.

The V call is TRBV19, the J call TRBJ1-5, with 10 nucleotides matching TRBD1. Germline V gives CDR1 LNHDA, CDR2 SQIVND (reference sequence). J gave up 0 bases and V 4 bases, and 9 bases lay outside the gene matches. CDR3 length equals 18 residues. CDR3 coding DNA: TGTGCCAGTAGTACCGGGACAGGGGCGATCTTTAGCAATCAGCCCCAGCATTTT. Amino acids: CASSTGTGAIFSNQPQHF.

This clone was counted between two and nine times. V gene TRBV7-9 combines with J gene TRBJ2-7; D is undetermined. The length of the CDR3 is 12 residues. Germline CDR1 is SEHNR and CDR2 is FQNEAQ (reference sequence). V was trimmed by 4 bases and J by 3 bases, leaving 7 bases between them. The CDR3, as DNA: TGTGCCAGCAGCTCTTACAGCTACGAGCAGTACTTC. Translating gives CASSSYSYEQYF. The variable domain in full, with the rest retrieved from reference TRBV7-9 and TRBJ2-7, is DTGVSQNPRHKITKRGQNVTFRCDPISEHNRLYWYRQTLGQGPEFLTYFQNEAQLEKSRLLSDRFSAERPKGSFSTLEIQRTEQGDSAMYLCASSSYSYEQYFGPGTRLTVT.

This chain connects TRBV27 to TRBJ2-7; 10 bases agree with TRBD1. Germline values: CDR1 MNHEY, CDR2 SMNVEV (reference sequence). The CDR3 runs to 15 residues. J was trimmed by 5 bases and V by 4 bases; bases with no gene match: 8. DNA for the CDR3: TGTGCCAGCAGTTCGCCGGGACAGGGGATTAACGAGCAGTACTTC. It encodes CASSSPGQGINEQYF.

This chain uses TRBV10-1 with TRBJ2-7; 12 bases agree with TRBD2. The germline V gene encodes CDR1 WNHNN and CDR2 SYGVQD (reference sequence). Losses at the gene ends were 10 bases for V and 0 bases for J; bases not matched to a gene: 28. This CDR3 is built from 22 residues. The CDR3 DNA reads TGCGCCAACCAGGGGGAAACCCGCCCGGCTAGCGGGGGGGCCCTTGACTCCTACGAGCAGTACTTC. It is translated as CANQGETRPASGGALDSYEQYF.

V gene TRBV30 combines with J gene TRBJ2-7; tentative D call: TRBD2 (5 bases). There are 12 residues in the CDR3. The V gene's germline CDR1 is GTSNPN and CDR2 SVGIG (reference sequence). CDR3 in amino acids: CAASGSSYEQYV. CDR3 nucleotide sequence: TGTGCTGCGAGCGGCAGCTCCTACGAGCAGTACGTC.

The chain couples TRBV6-1 to TRBJ2-7, with unresolved D. V was trimmed by 1 base and J by 3 bases, leaving 16 bases between them. From germline, CDR1 is MNHNS and CDR2 SASEGT. The CDR3 spans 16 residues. The CDR3 loop is CASSEVNRREYYEQYF. In nucleotides, the CDR3 is TGTGCCAGCAGTGAAGTAAACAGACGAGAGTACTACGAGCAGTACTTC.

Details on this clone: This may arise from a read error, as a much more abundant clone is one base away. This sequence joins TRBV11-3 and TRBJ2-1; the match to TRBD1 covers 7 bases. CDR1 is SGHNT and CDR2 is YENEEA in the germline V gene. The V gene end was trimmed by 2 bases and the J gene end by 0 bases; junction bases not matched to a gene: 4. The CDR3 extends over 16 amino acids. CDR3 in amino acids: CASSLWGQSSYNEQFF. The CDR3 DNA follows: TGTGCCAGCAGCTTATGGGGACAGAGCTCCTACAATGAGCAGTTCTTC.

The chain couples TRBV9 to TRBJ2-2; D is possibly TRBD2 (5 bases). The V end was cut by 3 bases, the J end by 3 bases, with 12 bases between. Germline CDR1 and CDR2: SGDLS and YYNGEE. There are 15 residues in the CDR3. The CDR3 region is CASSGGQRDTGELFF. CDR3 in DNA: TGTGCCAGCAGCGGAGGTCAGAGGGACACCGGGGAGCTGTTTTTT.

The rearrangement links TRBV28 to TRBJ2-7; 7 bases agree with TRBD1. Germline V gene lookup returns CDR1 MDHEN and CDR2 SYDVKM. Unmatched junction bases numbered 9, after V lost 7 bases and J lost 3 bases. The CDR3 covers 14 residues. CDR3 loop: CASNPPDRVYEQYF. The CDR3 nucleotides are TGTGCCAGCAACCCCCCTGACAGGGTCTACGAGCAGTACTTC.

This chain connects TRBV18 to TRBJ2-7; D is possibly TRBD1 (6 bases). Trimming left V 2 bases short and J 0 bases short, with 11 bases between. The CDR3 loop spans 15 amino acids. CDR1 and CDR2 from the germline V gene are KGHSH and LQKENI. The CDR3 loop reads CASSPRQASSYEQYF. The CDR3 nucleotides are TGTGCCAGCTCACCAAGACAGGCCAGCTCCTACGAGCAGTACTTC.

This clone was counted a single time. The V and J genes are TRBV27 and TRBJ2-2, with TRBD2 matching over 7 bases. Losses at the gene ends were 3 bases for V and 4 bases for J; bases not matched to a gene: 14. The CDR3 covers 18 residues. Germline-derived CDR1 and CDR2 are MNHEY and SMNVEV (reference sequence). This chain's CDR3 is CASSFPAGGGSGTGELFF. CDR3 DNA: TGTGCCAGCAGTTTCCCCGCCGGTGGCGGGAGTGGCACCGGGGAGCTGTTTTTT.

The rearrangement uses TRBV11-2 and TRBJ2-1; no clear D gene. V was clipped by 1 base and J by 6 bases, with 7 bases between them. Germline V gives CDR1 SGHAT, CDR2 FQNNGV. The CDR3 loop spans 13 amino acids. CDR3 region: CASSLGPVNEQFF. Written as DNA, the CDR3 is TGTGCCAGCAGCTTAGGCCCGGTCAATGAGCAGTTCTTC.

The chain carries TRBV5-6 and TRBJ2-1, with D perhaps TRBD1 (6 bases). Germline assignment: CDR1 SGHDT and CDR2 YYEEEE. The CDR3 spans 16 residues. V lost 4 bases, J lost 4 bases, and 18 bases lay in between. The CDR3 loop reads CASSRWGPLRYNEQFF. CDR3 bases: TGTGCCAGCAGCCGGTGGGGGCCCCTCCGTTACAATGAGCAGTTCTTC.

This clone appeared once. The chain is built from TRBV15 and TRBJ2-3, with 8 positions matching TRBD2. V shed 8 bases, J shed 5 bases, and the junction held 6 bases outside the gene matches. Germline V gene lookup returns CDR1 LNHNV and CDR2 YYDKDF (reference sequence). There are 13 residues in the CDR3. CDR3 loop: CATVTGGQDTQYF. In DNA form, the CDR3 reads TGTGCCACCGTGACGGGAGGGCAAGATACGCAGTATTTT.

This clone was observed a handful of times. The chain is built from TRBV7-9 and TRBJ2-1; perhaps TRBD2 as D (7 bases). The CDR3 totals 15 residues. Germline loops: CDR1 SEHNR, CDR2 FQNEAQ (reference sequence). V was shortened by 6 bases and J by 8 bases, with 20 bases between the two germline ends. The CDR3 DNA sequence: TGTGCCAGCAGTGGGGGGGCACAGGCTTGGGATGAGCAGTTCTTC. Translating gives CASSGGAQAWDEQFF.

The chain employs TRBV9 and TRBJ1-1; D perhaps matches TRBD1 (5 bases). The CDR3 covers 16 residues. The V gene lost 5 bases and the J gene lost 1 base, with 18 bases spanning the gap. Germline V gives CDR1 SGDLS, CDR2 YYNGEE. CDR3 protein: CASSLQPQGRNTEAFF. For the CDR3, the DNA is TGTGCCAGCAGTCTCCAGCCCCAGGGTCGGAACACTGAAGCTTTCTTT.

The rearrangement links TRBV10-3 to TRBJ1-3; tentatively, D is TRBD1 (6 bases). CDR3 size: 18 residues. Germline V gene lookup returns CDR1 ENHRY and CDR2 SYGVKD. V was cut by 2 bases and J by 0 bases, with 17 bases left in between. The CDR3 region has the DNA TGTGCCATCAGTGAGCCTAAGCTTTGGACAGCCTCTGGAAACACCATATATTTT. As protein: CAISEPKLWTASGNTIYF.

Only a few counts were recorded for this clone. V gene TRBV10-2 combines with J gene TRBJ2-7; 7 positions match TRBD1. Germline loops: CDR1 WSHSY, CDR2 SAAADI. J lost 6 bases, V lost 6 bases, and 11 bases had no gene match. The length of the CDR3 is 14 residues. The CDR3 nucleotides read TGCGCCAGCAGCCTTCCGACAGGGTTGGGCGAGCAGTACTTC. This encodes CASSLPTGLGEQYF.